The clone carrying this T cell receptor (beta chain) was counted many times. These data belong to a study of low-dose radiotherapy and immunotherapy resistance in tumors. For the study at large: The authors gave intravenous cyclophosphamide 200 mg/m2 every two weeks, one day before radiation and immunotherapy.

Alpha- and beta-chain coverage of first-strand cDNA came from TRAV- and TRBV-specific primers. The TCRs were subjected to amplification over roughly 18 PCR cycles employing a constant-region primer in conjunction with a V-primer adapter. TCRdb re-called the reads through MiXCR, storing one row per CDR3 protein. The repertoire consists of 80,000 to 95,000 distinct CDR3 sequences, with 9.4% occurring once and the leading ten covering around 0.98%. Germline loops: CDR1 SGHVS, CDR2 FQNEAQ. V lost 3 bases to trimming and J lost 2 bases, with 8 bases between them. This CDR3 is 14 amino acids long. The time point was: before trial treatment.

The material was PBMCs, obtained before treatment. The origin of this receptor is a male donor with prostate cancer. The chain has TRBV7-8 and TRBJ1-5; no clear D. CDR3 in DNA: TGTGCCAGCAGCTTTACAGTAGGCAATCAGCCCCAGCATTTT. Encoded protein: CASSFTVGNQPQHF.